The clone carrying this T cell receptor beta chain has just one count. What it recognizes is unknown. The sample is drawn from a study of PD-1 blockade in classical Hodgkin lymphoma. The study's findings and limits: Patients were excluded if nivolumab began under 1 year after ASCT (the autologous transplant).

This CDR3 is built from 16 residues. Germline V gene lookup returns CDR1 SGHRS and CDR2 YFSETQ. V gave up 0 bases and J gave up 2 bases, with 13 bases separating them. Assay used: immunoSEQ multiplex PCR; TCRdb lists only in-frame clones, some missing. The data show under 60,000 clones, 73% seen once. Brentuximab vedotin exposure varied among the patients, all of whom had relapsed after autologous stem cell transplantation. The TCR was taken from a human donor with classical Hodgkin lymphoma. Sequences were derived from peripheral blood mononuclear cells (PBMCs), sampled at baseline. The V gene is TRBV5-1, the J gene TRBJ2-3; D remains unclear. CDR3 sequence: CASSLGSALPTDTQYF. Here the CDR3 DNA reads TGCGCCAGCAGCTTGGGATCTGCCCTCCCCACAGATACGCAGTATTTT. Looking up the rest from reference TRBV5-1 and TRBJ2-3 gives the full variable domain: KAGVTQTPRYLIKTRGQQVTLSCSPISGHRSVSWYQQTPGQGLQFLFEYFSETQRNKGNFPGRFSGRQFSNSRSEMNVSTLELGDSALYLCASSLGSALPTDTQYFGPGTRLTVL.